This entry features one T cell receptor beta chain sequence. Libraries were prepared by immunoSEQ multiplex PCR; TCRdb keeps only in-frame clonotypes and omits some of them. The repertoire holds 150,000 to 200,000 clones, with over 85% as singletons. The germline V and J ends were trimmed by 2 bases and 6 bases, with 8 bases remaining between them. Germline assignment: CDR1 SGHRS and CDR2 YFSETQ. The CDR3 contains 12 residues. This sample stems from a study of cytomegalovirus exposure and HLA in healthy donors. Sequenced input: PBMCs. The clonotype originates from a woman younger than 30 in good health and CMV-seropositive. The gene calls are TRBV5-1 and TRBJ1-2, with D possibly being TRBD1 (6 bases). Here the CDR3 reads CASSLTGNGYTF. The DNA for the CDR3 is TGCGCCAGCAGCTTAACAGGGAATGGCTACACCTTC.